This T cell receptor (beta chain) is from a study of blood T cell repertoires in COVID-19. At the level of the study: COVID-19 samples, acute and convalescent, were from the United States, Italy and Spain. Sample material is recorded as cDNA or gDNA derived from T cells, B-cell-depleted T cells, or PBMCs.

Original data processing: The assay estimated nucleated cells by amplifying reference gene primers. Sequenced by immunoSEQ multiplex PCR; TCRdb stores in-frame clones only, minus some. V and J calls and clone size follow that table, whereas D and trimming were derived from the DNA. The sample includes 160,000 or so clones, less than 90% of them seen just once. The germline gives CDR1 MNHEY, CDR2 SVGEGT. With 2 bases removed from V and 7 bases from J, the gap between germline ends came to 9 bases. This CDR3 is built from 13 residues. This sequence joins TRBV6-2 or TRBV6-3 and TRBJ1-5; no clear D gene. The clonotype originates from a woman aged 70-85 years with acute or convalescent COVID-19. Sequencing was done on a sample of peripheral blood. The CDR3 loop reads CASSYPPSQPQHF. CDR3 bases: TGTGCCAGCAGTTACCCCCCGTCGCAGCCCCAGCATTTT.